Sequencing of this TCR beta chain was carried out in a study of PD-1 blockade in classical Hodgkin lymphoma. Study conclusions and caveats: Baseline TCR diversity was reportedly lower in newly diagnosed patients than in healthy donors. It was reported as lower still in relapsed/refractory patients. Newly diagnosed and completely responding patients shared comparable baseline diversity.

This CDR3 spans 14 amino acids. Germline values: CDR1 SGHNT, CDR2 YENEEA. Following autologous stem cell transplantation, relapse occurred in every patient, and exposure to brentuximab vedotin varied. CD4+ T cells were purified from thawed PBMCs by magnetic negative selection. Complete response, partial response or progressive disease constituted the best responses recorded. A note on this clone: Its antigen is unidentified. At one end, the junction sequence differs from germline, possibly due to a read error.

Generated by immunoSEQ multiplex PCR, the TCRdb table keeps only in-frame clones and is missing some. The data contain about 27,000 clones, more than 60% of them singletons. The sequencing used CD4+ T cells from blood, collected at baseline. The TCR sequence derives from a human donor with classical Hodgkin lymphoma. This chain links TRBV11-3 with TRBJ2-6; D uncertain. CDR3 sequence reads: CASSSYLGQNEISF. The CDR3 bases are TGTGCCAGCAGCTCATATCTTGGGCAGAACGAAATTAGTTTC.